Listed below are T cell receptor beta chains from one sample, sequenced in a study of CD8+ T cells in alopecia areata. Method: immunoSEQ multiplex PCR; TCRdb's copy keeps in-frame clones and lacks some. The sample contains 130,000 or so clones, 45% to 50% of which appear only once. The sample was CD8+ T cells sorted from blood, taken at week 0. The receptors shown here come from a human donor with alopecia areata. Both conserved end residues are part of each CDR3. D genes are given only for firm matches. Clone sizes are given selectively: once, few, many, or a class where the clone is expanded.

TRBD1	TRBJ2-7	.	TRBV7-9	TGTGCCAGCAGCTTCTCCGACAGGGGGACCTACGAGCAGTACTTC	CASSFSDRGTYEQYF
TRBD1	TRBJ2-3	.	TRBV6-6	TGTGCCAGCAGTGCGACAGGGGCCGGCACAGATACGCAGTATTTT	CASSATGAGTDTQYF
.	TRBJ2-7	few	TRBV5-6	TGTGCCAGCAGCTTAGGGTCGACGGTTTCCTACGAGCAGTACTTC	CASSLGSTVSYEQYF
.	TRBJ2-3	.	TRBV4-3	TGCGCCAGCAGCCAAGGGCGGGGCGCAGATACGCAGTATTTT	CASSQGRGADTQYF
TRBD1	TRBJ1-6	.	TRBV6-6	TGTGCCAGCAGCTTGGGACAGGGATATTCACCCCTCCACTTT	CASSLGQGYSPLHF
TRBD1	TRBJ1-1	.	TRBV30	TGTGCCTGGGACGACAGGGGGTCGAACACTGAAGCTTTCTTT	CAWDDRGSNTEAFF
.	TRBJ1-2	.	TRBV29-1	TGCAGCGTTGCAGGGGTCAATAACTATGGCTACACCTTC	CSVAGVNNYGYTF
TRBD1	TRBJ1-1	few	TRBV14	TGTGCCAGCAGCCCGACAGGGGCCAGGAGCACTGAAGCTTTCTTT	CASSPTGARSTEAFF
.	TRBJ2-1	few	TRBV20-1	TGCAGTGCTACCAGGGGCAATGAGCAGTTCTTC	CSATRGNEQFF
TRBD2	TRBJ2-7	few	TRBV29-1	TGCAGCGTTGACGTGACTAGCGGGGGCTACGAGCAGTACTTC	CSVDVTSGGYEQYF
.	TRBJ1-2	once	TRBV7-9	TGTGCCAGCAGCTTGTCCGGACCTCCTGGCTACACCTTC	CASSLSGPPGYTF
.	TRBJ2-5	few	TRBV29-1	TGCAGCGTTGAAGGGGGGACCCAAGAGACCCAGTACTTC	CSVEGGTQETQYF
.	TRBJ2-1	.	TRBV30	TGTGCCTGGAGTAGAGGGGTCTCCTACAATGAGCAGTTCTTC	CAWSRGVSYNEQFF
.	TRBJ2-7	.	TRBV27	TGTGCCAGCAGTTTTGTTCCCCCTAGCTCCTACGAGCAGTACTTC	CASSFVPPSSYEQYF